The rows below give T cell receptor beta chains drawn from one sample of a study of cytomegalovirus exposure and HLA in healthy donors. Using immunoSEQ multiplex PCR, the repertoire was profiled, and TCRdb retains in-frame clones only, with some absent. This sample has about 130,000 clones, with around nine tenths found just once. The sample comprised PBMCs. The receptor set was obtained from a young man in good health and CMV-seronegative. Each CDR3 is given with its conserved first and last residue. A D gene is named only where the DNA matches it firmly. Clone size is shown for a subset of rows, as once, few, many or a class of expanded clone.

V: TRBV6-1
size: .
D: .
J: TRBJ1-2
CDR3: CASSDLGSYGYTF
DNA: TGTGCCAGCAGTGATTTAGGGAGCTATGGCTACACCTTC

V: TRBV7-3
size: .
D: .
J: TRBJ1-5
CDR3: CASSLRGLQGNQPQHF
DNA: TGTGCCAGCAGCTTAAGGGGACTTCAAGGTAATCAGCCCCAGCATTTT

V: TRBV27
size: .
D: .
J: TRBJ2-3
CDR3: CASGKLPGTSTDTQYF
DNA: TGTGCCAGCGGGAAATTGCCGGGGACTTCAACAGATACGCAGTATTTT

V: TRBV28
size: .
D: TRBD1
J: TRBJ1-5
CDR3: CASSFLQGTSWRDQPQHF
DNA: TGTGCCAGCAGTTTCCTACAGGGGACGTCGTGGAGGGATCAGCCCCAGCATTTT

V: TRBV6-1
size: .
D: .
J: TRBJ1-4
CDR3: CASSARLGAEGEKLFF
DNA: TGTGCCAGCAGTGCCAGGTTGGGGGCTGAGGGTGAAAAACTGTTTTTT

V: TRBV25-1
size: .
D: TRBD1
J: TRBJ2-7
CDR3: CASSPGGDRGPSYEQYF
DNA: TGTGCCAGCAGTCCTGGGGGGGACAGGGGGCCCTCCTACGAGCAGTACTTC

V: TRBV18
size: .
D: .
J: TRBJ2-3
CDR3: CASSLITTDTQYF
DNA: TGTGCCAGCTCACTCATCACAACAGATACGCAGTATTTT

V: TRBV7-9
size: .
D: TRBD2
J: TRBJ2-1
CDR3: CASSLALAVLEEQFF
DNA: TGTGCCAGCAGCTTAGCGCTAGCGGTCTTGGAAGAGCAGTTCTTC

V: TRBV7-8
size: few
D: TRBD2
J: TRBJ2-7
CDR3: CASSLRTSGAYEQYF
DNA: TGTGCCAGCAGCTTACGGACTAGCGGGGCGTACGAGCAGTACTTC

V: TRBV7-2
size: .
D: .
J: TRBJ1-6
CDR3: CASIGGGSPLHF
DNA: TGTGCCAGCATAGGGGGGGGTTCACCCCTCCACTTT

V: TRBV21-1
size: .
D: .
J: TRBJ2-5
CDR3: CASSKDYGRTVNTQYF
DNA: TGTGCCAGCAGCAAAGACTACGGGCGGACTGTCAACACCCAGTACTTC

V: TRBV9
size: .
D: .
J: TRBJ1-2
CDR3: CASSRSDFNYGYTF
DNA: TGTGCCAGCAGTAGGAGCGATTTCAACTATGGCTACACCTTC

V: TRBV19
size: .
D: .
J: TRBJ1-3
CDR3: CASSIGLSGNTIYF
DNA: TGTGCCAGTAGTATTGGACTCTCTGGAAACACCATATATTTT

V: TRBV14
size: .
D: .
J: TRBJ1-6
CDR3: CASSQGAPPRNSPLHF
DNA: TGTGCCAGCAGCCAAGGGGCCCCACCAAGGAATTCACCCCTCCACTTT

V: TRBV7-2
size: few
D: .
J: TRBJ2-2
CDR3: CASRFSSSNTGELFF
DNA: TGTGCCAGCCGGTTCTCATCCTCGAACACCGGGGAGCTGTTTTTT

V: TRBV11-2
size: .
D: .
J: TRBJ1-4
CDR3: CASSFVNEKLFF
DNA: TGTGCCAGCAGCTTTGTAAATGAAAAACTGTTTTTT

V: TRBV2
size: .
D: TRBD1
J: TRBJ2-3
CDR3: CASSEPGQGADTQYF
DNA: TGTGCCAGCAGTGAACCGGGACAGGGGGCAGATACGCAGTATTTT

V: TRBV19
size: .
D: .
J: TRBJ2-1
CDR3: CASSPRSYNEQFF
DNA: TGTGCCAGTAGTCCCAGATCCTACAATGAGCAGTTCTTC

V: TRBV28
size: .
D: .
J: TRBJ1-6
CDR3: CASSAPSTPQTSPLHF
DNA: TGTGCCAGCAGTGCCCCATCGACTCCACAAACTTCACCCCTCCACTTT

V: TRBV29-1
size: .
D: .
J: TRBJ1-1
CDR3: CSARREDMNTEAFF
DNA: TGCAGCGCTCGACGCGAAGACATGAACACTGAAGCTTTCTTT

V: TRBV7-2
size: once
D: TRBD1
J: TRBJ2-7
CDR3: CASSAADRGNYEQYF
DNA: TGTGCCAGCAGCGCAGCGGACAGGGGGAACTACGAGCAGTACTTC

V: TRBV9
size: .
D: .
J: TRBJ2-1
CDR3: CASSVDAGYNEQFF
DNA: TGTGCCAGCAGCGTAGATGCAGGCTACAATGAGCAGTTCTTC

V: TRBV5-1
size: .
D: TRBD2
J: TRBJ2-1
CDR3: CASSLELAGLNEQFF
DNA: TGCGCCAGCAGCTTGGAACTAGCGGGGCTCAATGAGCAGTTCTTC

V: TRBV19
size: .
D: .
J: TRBJ1-1
CDR3: CASSPGPNTEAFF
DNA: TGTGCCAGTAGTCCGGGTCCGAACACTGAAGCTTTCTTT

V: TRBV29-1
size: .
D: .
J: TRBJ2-1
CDR3: CSVDPKGEQFF
DNA: TGCAGCGTTGATCCTAAGGGGGAGCAGTTCTTC

V: TRBV29-1
size: .
D: .
J: TRBJ1-2
CDR3: CSVSANPALQNYGYTF
DNA: TGCAGCGTGAGCGCAAACCCGGCCCTCCAAAACTATGGCTACACCTTC

V: TRBV2
size: .
D: .
J: TRBJ2-2
CDR3: CASRAIQGYTGELFF
DNA: TGTGCCAGCAGGGCCATACAGGGCTACACCGGGGAGCTGTTTTTT

V: TRBV11-2
size: .
D: TRBD2
J: TRBJ2-3
CDR3: CASSLGWGGSTDTQYF
DNA: TGTGCCAGCAGCTTAGGGTGGGGGGGTAGCACAGATACGCAGTATTTT

V: TRBV28
size: .
D: TRBD2
J: TRBJ2-1
CDR3: CASSLSGVVYNEQFF
DNA: TGTGCCAGCAGTCTTAGCGGGGTGGTCTACAATGAGCAGTTCTTC

V: TRBV18
size: .
D: TRBD1
J: TRBJ1-1
CDR3: CASSPNRGGTEAFF
DNA: TGTGCCAGCTCACCGAACAGGGGCGGGACTGAAGCTTTCTTT

V: TRBV5-4
size: once
D: TRBD1
J: TRBJ1-1
CDR3: CASSWETGTEAFF
DNA: TGTGCCAGCAGCTGGGAGACAGGGACTGAAGCTTTCTTT

V: TRBV5-1
size: .
D: TRBD1
J: TRBJ2-7
CDR3: CASSFLPGQIYEQYF
DNA: TGCGCCAGCAGCTTCCTCCCGGGACAGATTTACGAGCAGTACTTC

V: TRBV10-1
size: .
D: .
J: TRBJ2-1
CDR3: CASSESPGRNEQFF
DNA: TGCGCCAGCAGTGAGTCGCCAGGGCGGAATGAGCAGTTCTTC

V: TRBV10-1
size: .
D: .
J: TRBJ1-5
CDR3: CASSLTTRDTHQPQHF
DNA: TGCGCCAGCAGCCTTACTACACGGGACACTCATCAGCCCCAGCATTTT

V: TRBV6-1
size: .
D: TRBD1
J: TRBJ1-2
CDR3: CASNRGDVDYGYTF
DNA: TGTGCCAGCAACAGGGGTGACGTTGACTATGGCTACACCTTC

V: TRBV6-5
size: .
D: .
J: TRBJ1-6
CDR3: CASKIGGISPLHF
DNA: TGTGCCAGCAAAATCGGTGGTATTTCACCCCTCCACTTT